Presented here are 5 T cell receptor beta chains from one specimen sequenced in a study of beta chain features in type 1 diabetes. Expressed TCRB transcripts were sequenced because the isolated RNA had all been reverse transcribed beforehand. TCRdb keeps only in-frame clones here, not all; method: immunoSEQ multiplex PCR. The sample comprises about 360,000 clones, about 12% of which are singletons, and more than 0.015% rests with the top ten. The sequenced sample consisted of naive CD4+ T cells from blood. The source of these receptors is a man between 18 and 35 years old in good health.

This rearrangement joins TRBV19 to TRBJ1-2, with 7 bases lining up with TRBD1. Germline CDR1 reads LNHDA; CDR2 reads SQIVND (reference sequence). This CDR3 is 15 amino acids long. The trim removed 2 bases at V and 5 bases at J, leaving 8 bases unmatched. The chain's CDR3 is CASSIRGGDAYGYTF. In DNA form, the CDR3 reads TGTGCCAGTAGTATAAGAGGGGGCGACGCTTATGGCTACACCTTC. Full variable domain (rest looked up from reference TRBV19 and TRBJ1-2): DGGITQSPKYLFRKEGQNVTLSCEQNLNHDAMYWYRQDPGQGLRLIYYSQIVNDFQKGDIAEGYSVSREKKESFPLTVTSAQKNPTAFYLCASSIRGGDAYGYTFGSGTRLTVV.

V gene TRBV30 combines with J gene TRBJ1-1; unclear D gene. The CDR3 runs to 11 residues. V dropped 4 bases and J dropped 1 base, with 4 bases sitting between them. From germline, CDR1 is GTSNPN and CDR2 SVGIG (reference sequence). The chain's CDR3 is CAWNQNTEAFF. The CDR3 DNA sequence: TGTGCCTGGAATCAGAACACTGAAGCTTTCTTT.

This rearrangement joins TRBV30 to TRBJ1-2; D is unclear. The V and J ends lost 0 bases and 6 bases respectively, with 11 bases between them. The CDR3 runs to 13 residues. The V gene's germline CDR1 is GTSNPN and CDR2 SVGIG (reference sequence). As DNA, the CDR3 is TGTGCCTGGAGTGTGGCAAACGAGGATGGCTACACCTTC. This sequence encodes CAWSVANEDGYTF.

This clone was seen a few times. V is TRBV10-3 and J is TRBJ1-5; 9 nucleotides match TRBD1. The CDR3 is made up of 14 amino acids. The ends lost 6 bases at V and 6 bases at J; junction bases unmatched: 6. Germline-derived CDR1 and CDR2 are ENHRY and SYGVKD. The CDR3: CAISRQGGAQPQHF. The DNA of the CDR3 is TGTGCCATCAGCAGACAGGGGGGCGCTCAGCCCCAGCATTTT.

V gene TRBV30 combines with J gene TRBJ2-1; D is perhaps TRBD2 (5 bases). V lost 2 bases and J 4 bases, leaving 9 bases between the germline ends. Germline V CDR1 and CDR2: GTSNPN, SVGIG (reference sequence). This CDR3 is built from 13 residues. In nucleotides, the CDR3 is TGTGCCTGGAGTAGTCGCGGGTACAATGAGCAGTTCTTC. Amino acids: CAWSSRGYNEQFF.